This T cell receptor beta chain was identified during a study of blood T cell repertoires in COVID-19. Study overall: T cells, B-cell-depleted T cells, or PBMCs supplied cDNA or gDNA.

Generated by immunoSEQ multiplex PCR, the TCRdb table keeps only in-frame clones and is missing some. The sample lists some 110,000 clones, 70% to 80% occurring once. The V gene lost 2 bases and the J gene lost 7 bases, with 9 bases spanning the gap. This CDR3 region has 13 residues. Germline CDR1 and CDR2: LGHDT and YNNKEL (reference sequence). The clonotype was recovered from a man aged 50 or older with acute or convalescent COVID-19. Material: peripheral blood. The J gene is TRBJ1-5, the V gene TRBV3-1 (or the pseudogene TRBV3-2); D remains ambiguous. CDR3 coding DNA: TGTGCCAGCAGCCAAAGTCGGGAGCAGCCCCAGCATTTT. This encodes CASSQSREQPQHF.